One sample yielded the 26 T cell receptor beta chains listed below, sequenced in a study of OX40 agonist ivuxolimab in advanced cancers. Generated by immunoSEQ multiplex PCR, the TCRdb table keeps only in-frame clones and is missing some. The table shows approximately 70,000 clones, with around nine tenths occurring only once. Specimen: CD4+ or CD8+ T cells sorted from blood, collected in a trial of the OX40 agonist ivuxolimab. The receptors stem from an adult with an advanced solid tumor such as melanoma, head and neck, liver or kidney cancer.

This chain connects TRBV7-9 to TRBJ1-2; D is ambiguous. Trimming took off 1 base at V and 2 bases at J, with 5 bases between the two ends. Germline V gene data show CDR1 as SEHNR and CDR2 as FQNEAQ (reference sequence). This CDR3 comprises 13 residues. The DNA for the CDR3 is TGTGCCAGCAGCTTAGACGGGAACTATGGCTACACCTTC. The encoded protein is CASSLDGNYGYTF. Variable domain in full (rest from reference TRBV7-9 and TRBJ1-2): DTGVSQNPRHKITKRGQNVTFRCDPISEHNRLYWYRQTLGQGPEFLTYFQNEAQLEKSRLLSDRFSAERPKGSFSTLEIQRTEQGDSAMYLCASSLDGNYGYTFGSGTRLTVV.

CDR3 amino acids: CASSQEGQGRLSNEQFF. The CDR3 nucleotides read TGTGCCAGCAGCCAAGAAGGGCAGGGGAGATTATCCAATGAGCAGTTCTTC. V gene TRBV14 combines with J gene TRBJ2-1; a possible D gene is TRBD1 (6 bases). Germline loops: CDR1 SGHDN, CDR2 FVKESK. Trimming shortened V by 0 bases and J by 6 bases, and 18 bases separated the two germline ends. This CDR3 has 17 residues.

J is TRBJ2-7 and V is TRBV10-3; possibly TRBD2 for D (7 bases). Trimming shortened V by 8 bases and J by 1 base, and 15 bases separated the two germline ends. CDR1 is ENHRY and CDR2 is SYGVKD in the germline V gene. The CDR3 runs 14 residues. In DNA form, the CDR3 reads TGTGCCATCCAAGGGGGGGCGTCATCCTACGAGCAGTACTTC. Amino acid sequence: CAIQGGASSYEQYF.

The rearrangement links TRBV2 to TRBJ2-1, with D perhaps TRBD1 (6 bases). Germline values: CDR1 SNHLY, CDR2 FYNNEI. The CDR3 runs 16 residues. V lost 7 bases and J 2 bases, leaving 18 bases between the germline ends. The CDR3 loop is CASTRRGSLTYNEQFF. For the CDR3, the DNA is TGTGCCAGCACCAGAAGGGGGAGCCTCACCTACAATGAGCAGTTCTTC.

This clone was picked up one time. The chain joins TRBV13 to TRBJ2-1, with TRBD2 identical over 8 bases. CDR3 length equals 16 residues. With V trimmed by 2 bases and J by 7 bases, 10 bases remained unmatched. Germline CDR1 and CDR2: PRHDT and FYEKMQ (reference sequence). This CDR3 is CASSLWLAGGVNEQFF. The DNA for the CDR3 is TGTGCCAGCAGCTTATGGTTGGCGGGAGGAGTAAATGAGCAGTTCTTC.

The CDR3 bases are TGTGCCAGCAGCTTGCAGGGGGCGGACACTGAAGCTTTCTTT. The encoded protein is CASSLQGADTEAFF. The rearrangement joins TRBV7-2 to TRBJ1-1; TRBD1 matches at 8 bases. The CDR3 has 14 residues. With 3 bases clipped from V and 3 bases from J, the junction kept 3 bases outside the gene matches. CDR1 is SGHTA, CDR2 FQGNSA, per germline.

The V gene is TRBV27, the J gene TRBJ1-4; D gene ambiguous. Germline CDR1 is MNHEY and CDR2 is SMNVEV (reference sequence). Trimming removed 7 bases from V and 7 bases from J, with 16 bases in between. The CDR3 runs to 14 residues. For the CDR3, the DNA is TGTGCCAGCACCCCTAGGATTAACAGTGAAAAACTGTTTTTT. Translating gives CASTPRINSEKLFF.

The V and J genes are TRBV10-3 and TRBJ2-1; TRBD2 matches at 10 bases. Losses at the gene ends were 3 bases for V and 2 bases for J; bases not matched to a gene: 4. There are 16 residues in the CDR3. Germline V gene lookup returns CDR1 ENHRY and CDR2 SYGVKD. Written as DNA, the CDR3 is TGTGCCATCAGTGATCCCGGGACTAGCGCCTACAATGAGCAGTTCTTC. Protein product: CAISDPGTSAYNEQFF.

V usage is TRBV5-1 and J usage is TRBJ2-2; D possibly corresponds to TRBD2 (6 bases). The CDR3 has 14 amino acids. Per germline, CDR1 SGHRS and CDR2 YFSETQ. Between the trimmed V and J ends, which lost 5 bases and 3 bases, there was a span of 11 bases. DNA for the CDR3: TGCGCCAGCAGACGGGAGTCGGACACCGGGGAGCTGTTTTTT. It is translated as CASRRESDTGELFF.

The chain is built from TRBV7-9 and TRBJ2-4; no firm D call. V lost 5 bases and J 11 bases, leaving 10 bases between the germline ends. Germline CDR1 and CDR2: SEHNR and FQNEAQ (reference sequence). This CDR3 is 11 amino acids long. Here the CDR3 DNA reads TGTGCCAGCAGCCTCTCAGACGTTCAGTACTTC. It translates to CASSLSDVQYF.

This chain uses TRBV19 with TRBJ2-1; no definite D call. CDR1 and CDR2 (germline): LNHDA, SQIVND (reference sequence). There are 14 residues in the CDR3. V lost 0 bases to trimming and J lost 9 bases, with 12 bases between them. CDR3 in amino acids: CASSIDPPVGEQFF. CDR3 DNA: TGTGCCAGTAGTATAGATCCCCCGGTGGGTGAGCAGTTCTTC. Looking up the rest from reference TRBV19 and TRBJ2-1 gives the full variable domain: DGGITQSPKYLFRKEGQNVTLSCEQNLNHDAMYWYRQDPGQGLRLIYYSQIVNDFQKGDIAEGYSVSREKKESFPLTVTSAQKNPTAFYLCASSIDPPVGEQFFGPGTRLTVL.

The genes are TRBV11-3 and TRBJ2-3, with 9 bases matching TRBD1. The CDR3 runs 14 residues. V trimming: 10 bases; J trimming: 0 bases; junction bases outside the gene matches: 5. Germline-derived CDR1 and CDR2 are SGHNT and YENEEA. CDR3 sequence (DNA): TGTGCCATCCGGACAGGGGATAGCACAGATACGCAGTATTTT. Its protein product is CAIRTGDSTDTQYF.

CDR3 nucleotide sequence: TGCAGCGTGATAGGACAGGGCACTGAAGCTTTCTTT. It is translated as CSVIGQGTEAFF. The J gene is TRBJ1-1, the V gene TRBV29-1; 8 nucleotides agree with TRBD1. J was trimmed by 4 bases and V by 6 bases; bases with no gene match: 4. CDR3 length: 12 amino acids. The germline gives CDR1 SQVTM, CDR2 ANQGSEA.

This chain links TRBV10-3 with TRBJ1-1; D gene uncertain. This CDR3 comprises 14 residues. The V end lost 3 bases, the J end lost 1 base, and 9 bases lay between the germline ends. The germline gives CDR1 ENHRY, CDR2 SYGVKD. DNA of the CDR3: TGTGCCATCAGTGAAGAAAGAGGGAACACTGAAGCTTTCTTT. Translation: CAISEERGNTEAFF.

This sequence joins TRBV5-1 and TRBJ2-2; the match to TRBD2 covers 11 bases. Trimming removed 2 bases from V and 3 bases from J; junction bases left unmatched: 3. Germline loops: CDR1 SGHRS, CDR2 YFSETQ. This CDR3 spans 16 amino acids. The CDR3 reads CASSLLAGVDTGELFF. In nucleotides, the CDR3 is TGCGCCAGCAGCTTACTAGCGGGAGTTGACACCGGGGAGCTGTTTTTT.

The rearrangement joins TRBV7-8 to TRBJ2-5; D might be TRBD1 or TRBD2, each matching 5 bases. Germline CDR1 is SGHVS and CDR2 is FQNEAQ. The CDR3 has 18 amino acids. V dropped 0 bases and J dropped 11 bases, with 28 bases sitting between them. CDR3 sequence: CASSLASGTGLRIGEQYF. The DNA for the CDR3 is TGTGCCAGCAGCTTAGCGTCGGGGACGGGGTTACGAATCGGGGAGCAGTACTTC.

This clone was observed a few times. This chain joins TRBV9 and TRBJ1-1, with D perhaps matching TRBD1 (6 bases). With 7 bases removed from V and 0 bases from J, the gap between germline ends came to 10 bases. The CDR3 covers 13 residues. CDR1 and CDR2 (germline): SGDLS, YYNGEE. CDR3 residues: CASGGQMNTEAFF. Here the CDR3 DNA reads TGTGCCAGCGGGGGACAAATGAACACTGAAGCTTTCTTT.

V usage is TRBV5-1 and J usage is TRBJ1-2; 9 nucleotides line up with TRBD1. V lost 4 bases, J lost 3 bases, and 4 bases stayed unmatched. The CDR3 loop spans 14 amino acids. The germline gives CDR1 SGHRS, CDR2 YFSETQ. The CDR3 DNA follows: TGCGCCAGCAGCAGGACAGGGGCGGACTATGGCTACACCTTC. Translation gives CASSRTGADYGYTF. The whole variable domain, remainder taken from reference TRBV5-1 and TRBJ1-2, is KAGVTQTPRYLIKTRGQQVTLSCSPISGHRSVSWYQQTPGQGLQFLFEYFSETQRNKGNFPGRFSGRQFSNSRSEMNVSTLELGDSALYLCASSRTGADYGYTFGSGTRLTVV.

This clone has just one count. The rearrangement links TRBV28 to TRBJ2-3, with D maybe TRBD1 (6 bases). Germline V gene sequence: CDR1 MDHEN, CDR2 SYDVKM. V was pared by 5 bases and J by 5 bases, with 20 bases between. This CDR3 comprises 16 residues. CDR3: CASSRPGHPKGDTQYF. Written as DNA, the CDR3 is TGTGCCAGCAGTAGACCGGGACATCCGAAAGGAGATACGCAGTATTTT.

The V gene is TRBV7-2, the J gene TRBJ1-4; TRBD1 matches 11 bases. The CDR3 is 17 amino acids. Per germline, CDR1 SGHTA and CDR2 FQGNSA. Germline trimming cut 5 bases from V and 8 bases from J; bases unmatched to any gene: 13. The DNA of the CDR3 is TGTGCCAGCAGCACCGGACAGGGGGCGCTTATTTTGGAAAAACTGTTTTTT. It yields the protein CASSTGQGALILEKLFF.

V gene TRBV27 combines with J gene TRBJ2-2; no clear D gene. This CDR3 spans 14 amino acids. The ends were cut back, 3 bases at V and 2 bases at J, with 7 bases in the middle. Germline V gene lookup returns CDR1 MNHEY and CDR2 SMNVEV (reference sequence). The CDR3 DNA is TGTGCCAGCAGTTTTAAACCAAACACCGGGGAGCTGTTTTTT. It is translated as CASSFKPNTGELFF.

As regards this clone: The germline gene is not matched at one end of the junction; a read error may be the cause. Other DNA sequences in this specimen translate into the identical CDR3. The rearrangement uses TRBV5-1 and TRBJ2-3; 9 bases align to TRBD2. Germline V gives CDR1 SGHRS, CDR2 YFSETQ. CDR3 size: 14 residues. CDR3 bases: TGCGCCACCGGACCCGGGACTAGCACAGATACACAGTATTTT. Amino acid sequence: CATGPGTSTDTQYF.

The chain uses TRBV30 and TRBJ1-1, with TRBD1 matching 7 bases. Unmatched junction bases numbered 1, after V lost 3 bases and J lost 0 bases. This CDR3 region has 13 residues. CDR1 and CDR2 (germline): GTSNPN, SVGIG (reference sequence). The CDR3 bases are TGTGCCTGGAGCAGGGGGATGAACACTGAAGCTTTCTTT. Its translation: CAWSRGMNTEAFF.

The chain combines TRBV2 with TRBJ1-1, with D unresolved. Germline V gene data show CDR1 as SNHLY and CDR2 as FYNNEI. The CDR3 has 13 residues. V lost 6 bases and J lost 0, with 8 bases in between. CDR3 in amino acids: CASRVRMNTEAFF. Written as DNA, the CDR3 is TGTGCCAGCAGAGTCAGGATGAACACTGAAGCTTTCTTT.

This rearrangement joins TRBV10-2 to TRBJ2-7; TRBD2 agrees at 8 bases. V lost 6 bases to trimming and J lost 1 base; unmatched junction nucleotides: 8. Per germline, CDR1 WSHSY and CDR2 SAAADI. The CDR3 covers 15 residues. CDR3 loop: CASRSGTSSSYEQYF. The CDR3 DNA sequence: TGCGCCAGCAGGTCCGGGACTAGTAGTTCCTACGAGCAGTACTTC.

The V call is TRBV2, the J call TRBJ2-7, with 8 bases aligning to TRBD1. Germline CDR1 is SNHLY and CDR2 is FYNNEI. The trim removed 5 bases at V and 0 bases at J, leaving 15 bases unmatched. CDR3 length: 18 residues. The CDR3 DNA reads as TGTGCCAGCAGTCAACGGGAACAGGGGGGCCTAAGCTCCTACGAGCAGTACTTC. Amino acids: CASSQREQGGLSSYEQYF.